Each of the 2 T cell receptor beta chains below was sequenced from the same sample in a study of T cell responses to AZD1222 COVID-19 vaccine. TCRdb's table, derived via immunoSEQ multiplex PCR, lists solely in-frame clones and lacks some. The sample includes 100,000 to 150,000 clones, 80% to 90% of them seen just once. The sequences come from peripheral blood, collected on day 0 of AZD1222 vaccination. These TCRs come from an adult in good health.

V gene TRBV7-2 combines with J gene TRBJ1-1, with a tentative D call TRBD1 (5 bases). The CDR3 is made up of 14 amino acids. The germline V gene has CDR1 SGHTA and CDR2 FQGNSA. Trimming cost V 2 bases and J 4 bases, with 11 bases left between them. The CDR3 sequence is CASSLNSQGTEAFF. CDR3 bases: TGTGCCAGCAGCTTAAATAGCCAGGGCACTGAAGCTTTCTTT.

V is TRBV28 and J is TRBJ2-7; 10 nucleotides agree with TRBD1. CDR3 length: 13 amino acids. CDR1 MDHEN and CDR2 SYDVKM come from the germline V gene. Trimming cost V 8 bases and J 4 bases; bases outside gene matches: 5. The CDR3 protein is CASQGQGGYEQYF. The CDR3 DNA sequence: TGTGCCAGCCAAGGACAGGGGGGGTACGAGCAGTACTTC.